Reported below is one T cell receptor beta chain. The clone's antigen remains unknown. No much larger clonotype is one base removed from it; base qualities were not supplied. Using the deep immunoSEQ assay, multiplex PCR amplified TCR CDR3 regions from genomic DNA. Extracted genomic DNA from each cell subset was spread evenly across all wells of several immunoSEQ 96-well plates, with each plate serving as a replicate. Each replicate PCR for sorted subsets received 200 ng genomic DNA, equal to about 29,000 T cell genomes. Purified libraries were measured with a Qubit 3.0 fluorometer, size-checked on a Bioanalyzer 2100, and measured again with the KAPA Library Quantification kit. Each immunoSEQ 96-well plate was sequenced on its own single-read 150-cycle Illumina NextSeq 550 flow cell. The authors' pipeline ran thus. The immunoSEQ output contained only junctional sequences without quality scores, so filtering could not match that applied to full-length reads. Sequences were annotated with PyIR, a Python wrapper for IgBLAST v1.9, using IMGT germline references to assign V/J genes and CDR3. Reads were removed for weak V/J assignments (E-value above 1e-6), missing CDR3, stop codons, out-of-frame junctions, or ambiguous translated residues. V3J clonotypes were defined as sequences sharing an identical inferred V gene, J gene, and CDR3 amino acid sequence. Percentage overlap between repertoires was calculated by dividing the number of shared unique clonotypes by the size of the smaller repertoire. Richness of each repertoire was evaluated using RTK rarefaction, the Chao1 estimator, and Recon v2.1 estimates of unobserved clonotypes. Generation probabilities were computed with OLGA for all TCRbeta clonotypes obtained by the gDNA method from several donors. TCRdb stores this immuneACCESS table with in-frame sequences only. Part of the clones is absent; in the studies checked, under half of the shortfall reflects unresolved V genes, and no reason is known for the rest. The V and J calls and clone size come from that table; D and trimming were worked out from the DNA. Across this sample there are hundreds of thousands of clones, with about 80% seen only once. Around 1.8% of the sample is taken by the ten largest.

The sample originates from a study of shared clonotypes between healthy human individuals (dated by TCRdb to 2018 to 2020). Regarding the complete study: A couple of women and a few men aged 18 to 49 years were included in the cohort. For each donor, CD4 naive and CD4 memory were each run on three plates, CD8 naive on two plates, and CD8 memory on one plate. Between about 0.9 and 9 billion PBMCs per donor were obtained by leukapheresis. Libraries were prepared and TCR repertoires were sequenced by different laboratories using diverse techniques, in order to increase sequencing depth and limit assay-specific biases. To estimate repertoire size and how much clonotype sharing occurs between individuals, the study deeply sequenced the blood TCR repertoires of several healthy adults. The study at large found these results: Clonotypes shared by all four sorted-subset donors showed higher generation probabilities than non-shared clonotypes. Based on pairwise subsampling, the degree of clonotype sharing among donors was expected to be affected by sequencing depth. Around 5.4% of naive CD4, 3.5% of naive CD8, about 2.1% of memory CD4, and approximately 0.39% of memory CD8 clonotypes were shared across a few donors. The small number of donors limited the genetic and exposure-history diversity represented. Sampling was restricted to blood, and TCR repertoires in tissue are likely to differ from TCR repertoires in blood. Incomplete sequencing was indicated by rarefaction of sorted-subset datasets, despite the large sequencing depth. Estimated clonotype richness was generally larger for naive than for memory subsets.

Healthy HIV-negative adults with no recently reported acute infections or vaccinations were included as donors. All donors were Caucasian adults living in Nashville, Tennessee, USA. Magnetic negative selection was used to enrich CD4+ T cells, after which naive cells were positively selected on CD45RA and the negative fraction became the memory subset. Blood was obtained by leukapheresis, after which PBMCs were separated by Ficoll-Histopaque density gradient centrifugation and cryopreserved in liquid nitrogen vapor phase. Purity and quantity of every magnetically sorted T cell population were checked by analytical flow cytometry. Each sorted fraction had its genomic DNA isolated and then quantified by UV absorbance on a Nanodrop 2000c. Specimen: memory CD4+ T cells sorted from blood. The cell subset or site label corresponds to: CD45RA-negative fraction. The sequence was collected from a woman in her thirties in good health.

Here is the DNA: TGTGCCAGCAGCGGTAGCGGGGTAAGCTACGAGCAGTACTTC. Its translation is CASSGSGVSYEQYF. Rearrangement joined TRBV28 to TRBJ2-7, and TRBD2 aligns with 8 junction nucleotides. At the junction V is shortened by 6 bases and J by 3 bases; bases outside the gene matches: 7. The CDR3 starts with the cysteine, ends with the phenylalanine, and has 14 residues. Only CDR3 DNA remains: 42 bases, in frame from the first base. As encoded in the germline V gene, CDR1 is MDHEN while CDR2 is SYDVKM.